Presented here are 29 T cell receptor beta chains from one specimen sequenced in a study of long-term antiretroviral therapy in people with HIV. The assay used was immunoSEQ (version v3.0), run at survey level. Profiling relied on immunoSEQ multiplex PCR, and the TCRdb table lists in-frame clones only, not all of them. This table has around 30,000 clones, roughly 96% appearing once. Here the sequenced sample was unsorted PBMCs, taken 5.3 years after starting antiretroviral therapy. The receptors stem from a man aged 25-40 years with HIV.

The chain joins TRBV4-3 to TRBJ1-5, with TRBD1 matching over 9 bases. Germline V lookup: CDR1 LGHNA, CDR2 YSLEER. The ends lost 4 bases at V and 6 bases at J; junction bases unmatched: 4. CDR3 length: 14 amino acids. This CDR3 reads CASSRGQGLQPQHF. CDR3 DNA: TGCGCCAGCAGCCGGGGACAGGGTCTTCAGCCCCAGCATTTT.

The gene calls are TRBV6-1 and TRBJ2-7, with D possibly matching TRBD2 (5 bases). V was shortened by 7 bases and J by 4 bases, with 11 bases between the two germline ends. Germline assignment: CDR1 MNHNS and CDR2 SASEGT. The CDR3 covers 12 residues. Here the CDR3 DNA reads TGTGCCAGCACCGGGGAGACTTACGAGCAGTACTTC. Encoded protein: CASTGETYEQYF.

This chain links TRBV5-1 with TRBJ2-3; TRBD2 matches at 9 bases. Germline CDR1 and CDR2: SGHRS and YFSETQ. The V segment lost 4 bases and the J segment 4 bases; nucleotides outside the gene matches: 10. This CDR3 spans 16 amino acids. CDR3 protein: CASSLSGSVLPDTQYF. The CDR3 DNA is TGCGCCAGCAGCCTTAGCGGGAGTGTTCTTCCAGATACGCAGTATTTT.

The chain couples TRBV4-3 to TRBJ2-2; TRBD1 is a possible D gene (5 bases). This CDR3 is 14 amino acids long. The germline gives CDR1 LGHNA, CDR2 YSLEER. Trimming removed 0 bases at V and 7 bases at J, with 9 bases between. DNA of the CDR3: TGCGCCAGCAGCCAAGACAGGGTTGACGGGGAGCTGTTTTTT. It specifies CASSQDRVDGELFF.

The chain uses TRBV28 and TRBJ2-5, with 7 bases fitting TRBD2. The V gene's germline CDR1 is MDHEN and CDR2 SYDVKM. The CDR3 covers 14 residues. J lost 5 bases, V lost 11 bases, and 14 bases had no gene match. The CDR3 is CALQGARERETQYF. The CDR3 DNA reads as TGTGCCCTGCAGGGCGCGCGGGAGCGGGAGACCCAGTACTTC. The entire variable domain, with the rest obtained from reference TRBV28 and TRBJ2-5, is as follows: DVKVTQSSRYLVKRTGEKVFLECVQDMDHENMFWYRQDPGLGLRLIYFSYDVKMKEKGDIPEGYSVSREKKERFSLILESASTNQTSMYLCALQGARERETQYFGPGTRLLVL.

V gene TRBV6-1 combines with J gene TRBJ2-2; unclear D gene. The CDR3 loop spans 13 amino acids. Trimming shortened V by 6 bases and J by 1 base, and 6 bases separated the two germline ends. Germline CDR1 MNHNS, CDR2 SASEGT. CDR3 sequence: CASRQVNTGELFF. For the CDR3, the DNA is TGTGCCAGCAGACAAGTGAACACCGGGGAGCTGTTTTTT.

V gene TRBV6-6 combines with J gene TRBJ2-2; no definite D call. The CDR3 runs 16 residues. CDR1 and CDR2 from the germline V gene are MNHNY and SVGAGI (reference sequence). With 5 bases removed from V and 0 bases from J, the gap between germline ends came to 13 bases. CDR3 nucleotide sequence: TGTGCCAGCAGTGGGCAAGAGGCTCCGAACACCGGGGAGCTGTTTTTT. This codes for CASSGQEAPNTGELFF.

The chain uses TRBV4-1 and TRBJ2-3, with a weak D call TRBD2 (5 bases). The CDR3 consists of 14 residues. Germline V gene sequence: CDR1 MGHRA, CDR2 YSYEKL. Trimming left V 1 base short and J 6 bases short, with 11 bases between. CDR3 DNA sequence: TGCGCCAGCAGCCAAGGGCTAGCTCGGGATACGCAGTATTTT. This sequence encodes CASSQGLARDTQYF.

The chain uses TRBV10-2 and TRBJ2-3; TRBD2 aligns across 8 bases. V was pared by 3 bases and J by 5 bases, with 13 bases of the junction left unmatched. Germline-derived CDR1 and CDR2 are WSHSY and SAAADI. The CDR3 extends over 17 amino acids. Written as DNA, the CDR3 is TGCGCCAGCAGTGATATAGGAGCGGGGGCCTGGGGAGATACGCAGTATTTT. As protein: CASSDIGAGAWGDTQYF.

J is TRBJ2-2 and V is TRBV4-3; 8 nucleotides match TRBD2. Trimming at V came to 4 bases and at J to 5 bases, leaving 18 bases not matched to a gene. The CDR3 runs 19 residues. Germline V gives CDR1 LGHNA, CDR2 YSLEER. CDR3 nucleotides: TGCGCCAGCAGCCCTACCATAGTCCGAGCGGGAGATCGGACCGGGGAGCTGTTTTTT. It codes for CASSPTIVRAGDRTGELFF.

CDR3 sequence (DNA): TGTGCCAGCAGCTCTACCCTAGAGACCCAGTACTTC. Translating gives CASSSTLETQYF. V gene TRBV27 combines with J gene TRBJ2-5; no clear D. V was trimmed by 6 bases and J by 4 bases, leaving 9 bases between them. This CDR3 contains 12 residues. CDR1 and CDR2 from the germline V gene are MNHEY and SMNVEV (reference sequence).

The gene calls are TRBV11-1 and TRBJ1-2; D possibly corresponds to TRBD1 (6 bases). Trimming took off 4 bases at V and 4 bases at J, with 19 bases between the two ends. The length of the CDR3 is 16 residues. Germline V CDR1 and CDR2: SGHAT, FQDESV (reference sequence). CDR3 region: CASSSEYLGGIYGYTF. The CDR3 DNA reads TGTGCCAGCAGCTCGGAATACCTAGGGGGAATCTATGGCTACACCTTC.

This clone has only a few counts. The chain employs TRBV5-8 and TRBJ1-4, with D possibly matching TRBD1 (5 bases). The CDR3 length is 16 residues. The ends were cut back, 5 bases at V and 1 base at J, with 15 bases in the middle. Per the germline V gene, CDR1 is SGHTS and CDR2 is YDEGEE. DNA for the CDR3: TGTGCCAGCAGTTGGGTTACAGGAAGAACTAATGAAAAACTGTTTTTT. It translates to CASSWVTGRTNEKLFF.

This CDR3 reads CASSLSVAPSWTGELFF. The CDR3 DNA sequence: TGTGCCAGCAGTTTATCGGTCGCTCCTTCGTGGACCGGGGAGCTGTTTTTT. The gene calls are TRBV27 and TRBJ2-2; D is uncertain. The length of the CDR3 is 17 residues. Germline lookup yields CDR1 MNHEY and CDR2 SMNVEV (reference sequence). V shed 0 bases and J shed 5 bases, with 16 bases lying between them.

The chain couples TRBV7-9 to TRBJ2-6, with TRBD2 as a possible D gene (5 bases). Per the germline V gene, CDR1 is SEHNR and CDR2 is FQNEAQ (reference sequence). This CDR3 spans 14 amino acids. V dropped 9 bases and J dropped 2 bases, with 11 bases sitting between them. CDR3: CARPGKPGANVLTF. The CDR3 coding sequence is TGTGCCAGGCCCGGGAAGCCTGGGGCCAACGTCCTGACTTTC.

This chain joins TRBV19 and TRBJ1-3; TRBD1 agrees at 7 bases. Germline V lookup: CDR1 LNHDA, CDR2 SQIVND (reference sequence). Losses at the gene ends were 3 bases for V and 4 bases for J; bases not matched to a gene: 9. This CDR3 is built from 16 residues. Here the CDR3 DNA reads TGTGCCAGTAGTATTGTGGGCACAGGGGCGGGAAACACCATATATTTT. This gives the protein CASSIVGTGAGNTIYF.

This clone was seen once. The chain recombines TRBV7-9 with TRBJ2-3, with D tentatively TRBD1 or TRBD2 (6 bases each). The CDR3 contains 17 residues. V gave up 1 base and J gave up 3 bases, with 17 bases separating them. Germline V gene sequence: CDR1 SEHNR, CDR2 FQNEAQ (reference sequence). The CDR3 sequence is CASSLGRAGGLTDTQYF. DNA for the CDR3: TGTGCCAGCAGCTTAGGGAGGGCCGGGGGCTTGACAGATACGCAGTATTTT. Supplemented by reference TRBV7-9 and TRBJ2-3, the full variable domain reads DTGVSQNPRHKITKRGQNVTFRCDPISEHNRLYWYRQTLGQGPEFLTYFQNEAQLEKSRLLSDRFSAERPKGSFSTLEIQRTEQGDSAMYLCASSLGRAGGLTDTQYFGPGTRLTVL.

This clone has only a few counts. The same CDR3 can be traced to other DNA sequences in this sample. This rearrangement joins TRBV9 to TRBJ2-7; 8 bases fit TRBD1. CDR3 length: 14 amino acids. With V trimmed by 0 bases and J by 7 bases, 6 bases remained unmatched. Germline V gene sequence: CDR1 SGDLS, CDR2 YYNGEE. CDR3 DNA: TGTGCCAGCAGCGTAGAGACAGGGGCGGGTGAGCAGTACTTC. The encoded protein is CASSVETGAGEQYF.

This clone was seen more than once but under ten times. The chain is built from TRBV7-2 and TRBJ2-1, with 9 positions matching TRBD1. V lost 5 bases to trimming and J lost 8 bases; unmatched junction nucleotides: 7. CDR1 is SGHTA, CDR2 FQGNSA, per germline. The CDR3 covers 14 residues. The CDR3 region is CASSLRRTGDEQFF. The CDR3 nucleotides are TGTGCCAGCAGCCTACGCCGGACAGGGGATGAGCAGTTCTTC.

The chain is built from TRBV9 and TRBJ2-3; perhaps TRBD2 as D (5 bases). This CDR3 comprises 17 residues. V was pared by 7 bases and J by 0 bases, with 21 bases between. Germline V gene lookup returns CDR1 SGDLS and CDR2 YYNGEE. DNA for the CDR3: TGTGCCAGCGGGTCTGCTCACAACGACTATAGCACAGATACGCAGTATTTT. It translates to CASGSAHNDYSTDTQYF.

The chain has TRBV5-8 and TRBJ1-3, with TRBD1 identical over 9 bases. The CDR3 contains 14 residues. CDR1 and CDR2 (germline): SGHTS, YDEGEE. The V gene end was trimmed by 10 bases and the J gene end by 4 bases; junction bases not matched to a gene: 9. This chain's CDR3 is CAGHRGPFGNTIYF. The CDR3 coding sequence is TGTGCCGGCCACAGGGGGCCTTTCGGAAACACCATATATTTT.

The genes are TRBV6-1 and TRBJ2-7; D is tentatively TRBD1 or TRBD2 (5 bases each). The ends were cut back, 1 base at V and 2 bases at J, with 6 bases in the middle. Germline V gene data show CDR1 as MNHNS and CDR2 as SASEGT. CDR3 length: 13 amino acids. Here the CDR3 reads CASSEGGAYEQYF. In DNA, the CDR3 is TGTGCCAGCAGTGAAGGAGGGGCCTACGAGCAGTACTTC.

The rearrangement uses TRBV19 and TRBJ1-2; D unresolved. The CDR3 has 15 residues. Per the germline V gene, CDR1 is LNHDA and CDR2 is SQIVND (reference sequence). Trimming shortened V by 0 bases and J by 2 bases, and 10 bases separated the two germline ends. The CDR3 nucleotides are TGTGCCAGTAGTATAGAAATAAGTGGGAACTATGGCTACACCTTC. Encoded protein: CASSIEISGNYGYTF.

This clone was counted between two and nine times. This chain joins TRBV7-9 and TRBJ1-1; D is possibly TRBD1 (6 bases). The ends were cut back, 8 bases at V and 0 bases at J, with 19 bases in the middle. Germline values: CDR1 SEHNR, CDR2 FQNEAQ (reference sequence). The CDR3 is made up of 16 amino acids. The CDR3 sequence: CASAELLGGLNTEAFF. The CDR3 bases are TGTGCCAGCGCGGAGCTTTTGGGGGGCCTGAACACTGAAGCTTTCTTT.

The chain links TRBV15 to TRBJ2-4; D remains ambiguous. This CDR3 has 11 amino acids. Trimming pared 4 bases from V and 6 bases from J, leaving 4 bases between. Looked up from germline, CDR1 is LNHNV and CDR2 is YYDKDF (reference sequence). This CDR3 reads CATSTGNIQYF. Written as DNA, the CDR3 is TGTGCCACCAGCACAGGAAACATTCAGTACTTC.

V usage is TRBV7-8 and J usage is TRBJ2-2; 9 nucleotides agree with TRBD1. This CDR3 region has 17 residues. The junction had 11 bases not matched to a gene; V was cut back by 5 bases and J by 4 bases. Germline CDR1 SGHVS, CDR2 FQNEAQ. The CDR3 DNA follows: TGTGCCAGCAGCGTAGATAAGGGACAGGGTACCACCGGGGAGCTGTTTTTT. This encodes CASSVDKGQGTTGELFF. The full variable domain, its missing parts supplied by reference TRBV7-8 and TRBJ2-2, is GAGVSQSPRYKVAKRGQDVALRCDPISGHVSLFWYQQALGQGPEFLTYFQNEAQLDKSGLPSDRFFAERPEGSVSTLKIQRTQQEDSAVYLCASSVDKGQGTTGELFFGEGSRLTVL.

V usage is TRBV9 and J usage is TRBJ1-3; D might be TRBD1 (5 bases). CDR1 and CDR2 (germline): SGDLS, YYNGEE. V lost 3 bases to trimming and J lost 0 bases, with 10 bases between them. This CDR3 has 15 residues. The CDR3 region has the DNA TGTGCCAGCAGCGCGGGACCGAGCTCTGGAAACACCATATATTTT. Protein product: CASSAGPSSGNTIYF.

The chain has TRBV30 and TRBJ2-7; no clear D. This CDR3 contains 11 residues. Germline CDR1 GTSNPN, CDR2 SVGIG (reference sequence). Trimming pared 0 bases from V and 5 bases from J, leaving 5 bases between. The CDR3: CAWSVAHEQYF. Here the CDR3 DNA reads TGTGCCTGGAGTGTAGCGCACGAGCAGTACTTC. The variable domain in full, completed from reference TRBV30 and TRBJ2-7, reads SQTIHQWPATLVQPVGSPLSLECTVEGTSNPNLYWYRQAAGRGLQLLFYSVGIGQISSEVPQNLSASRPQDRQFILSSKKLLLSDSGFYLCAWSVAHEQYFGPGTRLTVT.

This sequence joins TRBV28 and TRBJ2-7, with a weak D call TRBD1 (6 bases). This CDR3 contains 17 residues. Germline V lookup: CDR1 MDHEN, CDR2 SYDVKM. Trimming pared 4 bases from V and 2 bases from J, leaving 21 bases between. CDR3 nucleotides: TGTGCCAGCAGTTCCTCCTCCATCCCGGACAGTGCCTACGAGCAGTACTTC. This encodes CASSSSSIPDSAYEQYF.